These T cell receptor beta chains were read from a single sample in a study of beta chain features in type 1 diabetes. TCRdb's copy holds only in-frame clones and misses some; the assay was immunoSEQ multiplex PCR. The sample carries 300,000 to 450,000 clones, 15% to 20% recorded once. The specimen was naive CD4+ T cells from blood. These receptors originate from a young woman in good health. CDR3s include the opening cysteine and the closing phenylalanine or tryptophan. D genes are given only for firm matches. Rows may omit the clone size; those that give it use once, few, many or a size class.

cdr3_length clone_size j_call d_call v_call cdr3_aa cdr3_nt
16 . TRBJ2-6 . TRBV9 CASSVGGGNGANVLTF TGTGCCAGCAGCGTAGGAGGAGGGAACGGGGCCAACGTCCTGACTTTC
13 . TRBJ2-5 TRBD2 TRBV11-2 CASSLAGGETQYF TGTGCCAGCAGCTTAGCGGGAGGAGAGACCCAGTACTTC
16 few TRBJ2-3 TRBD2 TRBV6-1 CASSEVGGGSADTQYF TGTGCCAGCAGTGAAGTAGGCGGGGGGAGTGCAGATACGCAGTATTTT
14 . TRBJ2-5 TRBD2 TRBV5-4 CASSPTAGQETQYF TGTGCCAGCAGCCCAACAGCGGGGCAAGAGACCCAGTACTTC
15 few TRBJ2-7 TRBD2 TRBV25-1 CASSESTSGSYEQYF TGTGCCAGCAGTGAATCGACTAGCGGGAGTTACGAGCAGTACTTC
16 few TRBJ1-3 . TRBV9 CASSVDGALSGNTIYF TGTGCCAGCAGCGTAGATGGGGCCCTCTCTGGAAACACCATATATTTT
15 . TRBJ1-1 . TRBV27 CASSLRPGGRTEAFF TGTGCCAGCAGTTTACGTCCGGGGGGGAGAACTGAAGCTTTCTTT
15 . TRBJ2-4 . TRBV19 CASTQFEGAKNIQYF TGTGCCAGTACCCAATTTGAGGGAGCCAAAAACATTCAGTACTTC
14 . TRBJ2-1 . TRBV4-3 CASSQAQGLNEQFF TGCGCCAGCAGCCAAGCGCAGGGTCTCAATGAGCAGTTCTTC
15 few TRBJ1-5 TRBD1 TRBV9 CASSVDGGGGQPQHF TGTGCCAGCAGCGTAGATGGAGGGGGCGGGCAGCCCCAGCATTTT
15 . TRBJ1-5 TRBD1 TRBV30 CAWSVGTGYNQPQHF TGTGCCTGGAGTGTAGGGACAGGGTACAATCAGCCCCAGCATTTT
14 few TRBJ2-5 . TRBV7-9 CASSRWLAPETQYF TGTGCCAGCAGCCGCTGGCTAGCGCCAGAGACCCAGTACTTC
15 few TRBJ2-5 TRBD2 TRBV2 CASSETSGVQETQYF TGTGCCAGCAGTGAGACTAGCGGGGTCCAAGAGACCCAGTACTTC
14 . TRBJ1-1 TRBD1 TRBV28 CASSPWTGNTEAFF TGTGCCAGCAGTCCATGGACAGGGAACACTGAAGCTTTCTTT
15 few TRBJ2-3 TRBD2 TRBV4-1 CASSQAGLVADTQYF TGCGCCAGCAGCCAAGCGGGACTAGTTGCAGATACGCAGTATTTT
13 . TRBJ1-6 . TRBV30 CAWSVRGDSPLHF TGTGCCTGGAGTGTTCGAGGTGATTCACCCCTCCACTTT
15 . TRBJ2-3 . TRBV11-2 CASSPSAGNTDTQYF TGTGCCAGCAGCCCCAGCGCAGGGAACACAGATACGCAGTATTTT
14 . TRBJ2-7 . TRBV11-1 CASSLDRLSYEQYF TGTGCCAGCAGCTTAGACAGGCTTTCCTACGAGCAGTACTTC
15 . TRBJ2-7 TRBD2 TRBV30 CACNHPLRGGYEQYF TGTGCCTGTAACCACCCCCTCCGGGGGGGCTACGAGCAGTACTTC
15 . TRBJ1-2 . TRBV19 CASTTGSEQYYGYTF TGTGCCAGTACCACGGGGTCAGAGCAGTACTATGGCTACACCTTC
17 . TRBJ2-4 TRBD2 TRBV4-2 CASSQDLSGGRKNIQYF TGTGCCAGCAGCCAAGATCTTAGCGGGGGACGCAAAAACATTCAGTACTTC
17 few TRBJ2-7 TRBD2 TRBV9 CASSVDGSGREPYEQYF TGTGCCAGCAGCGTAGACGGAAGCGGGAGAGAACCCTACGAGCAGTACTTC
15 . TRBJ2-7 TRBD2 TRBV6-1 CASSVSQRASGTNRF TGTGCCAGCAGTGTCTCCCAAAGGGCTAGCGGGACGAACCGCTTC
12 . TRBJ2-5 . TRBV27 CASSSLQETQYF TGTGCCAGCAGTTCGCTACAAGAGACCCAGTACTTC
15 few TRBJ2-1 TRBD1 TRBV6-5 CASRKYLQGIYEQFF TGTGCCAGCAGAAAATATCTACAGGGGATCTATGAGCAGTTCTTC
15 few TRBJ1-6 . TRBV7-9 CASSPRASSDSPLHF TGTGCCAGCAGCCCCAGGGCGAGTAGTGATTCACCCCTCCACTTT
15 few TRBJ2-2 TRBD1 TRBV7-9 CASTTRTGNTGELFF TGTGCCAGCACCACCAGGACAGGGAACACCGGGGAGCTGTTTTTT
14 . TRBJ2-3 . TRBV14 CASTQTRVGDTQYF TGTGCCAGCACCCAAACCAGGGTAGGAGATACGCAGTATTTT
14 . TRBJ2-5 TRBD2 TRBV18 CASSPGLAEETQYF TGTGCCAGCTCACCGGGACTAGCGGAAGAGACCCAGTACTTC
14 few TRBJ1-1 TRBD1 TRBV18 CASSGQGRQTEAFF TGTGCCAGCTCAGGACAGGGCCGGCAGACTGAAGCTTTCTTT
14 . TRBJ1-6 TRBD1 TRBV30 CAWTDRATNSPLHF TGTGCCTGGACCGACAGGGCCACTAATTCACCCCTCCACTTT
17 few TRBJ2-1 . TRBV21-1 CASSTVGTSALRGEQFF TGTGCCAGCAGCACGGTCGGGACTAGCGCCCTGCGGGGTGAGCAGTTCTTC
16 . TRBJ2-7 TRBD1 TRBV19 CASSIGAGTATYEQYF TGTGCCAGTAGTATAGGGGCCGGGACAGCCACCTACGAGCAGTACTTC
13 few TRBJ2-7 TRBD1 TRBV4-3 CASSRDRSYEQYF TGCGCCAGCAGCCGGGACAGGTCCTACGAGCAGTACTTC
14 . TRBJ1-2 . TRBV2 CASSESQGTYGYTF TGTGCCAGCAGTGAATCGCAGGGGACCTATGGCTACACCTTC
12 . TRBJ1-1 . TRBV2 CASSGGETEAFF TGTGCCAGCAGTGGAGGAGAGACTGAAGCTTTCTTT
15 few TRBJ2-3 TRBD2 TRBV4-2 CASSLRQRGSDTQYF TGTGCCAGCAGCCTTCGGCAGCGGGGATCAGATACGCAGTATTTT
16 . TRBJ1-2 . TRBV4-1 CASSLFQGQANYGYTF TGCGCCAGCAGCCTCTTCCAGGGTCAAGCTAACTATGGCTACACCTTC
13 . TRBJ2-7 TRBD1 TRBV30 CAWRSRGLYEQYF TGTGCCTGGAGATCCAGGGGGCTGTACGAGCAGTACTTC
11 . TRBJ2-1 . TRBV20-1 CSARDPLEQFF TGCAGTGCTAGAGACCCCCTGGAGCAGTTCTTC
12 . TRBJ1-4 . TRBV25-1 CASSPVLGKLFF TGTGCCAGCAGTCCTGTTCTAGGAAAACTGTTTTTT